Each of the 3 T cell receptor beta chains below was sequenced from the same sample in a study of identical twins. TCRdb passed the 5' RACE reads through MiXCR, listing each CDR3 protein once. The table has under 450,000 distinct CDR3 sequences, less than 20% seen once. The sequenced sample consisted of naive T cells sorted from blood. These receptors came from a man in his forties or fifties in good health.

This clonotype was seen at least ten times. The V call is TRBV20-1, the J call TRBJ1-2; D unresolved. The germline V and J ends were trimmed by 1 base and 0 bases, with 9 bases remaining between them. The CDR3 consists of 14 residues. The V gene's germline CDR1 is DFQATT and CDR2 SNEGSKA (reference sequence). CDR3 protein: CSARGAGANYGYTF. CDR3 DNA sequence: TGCAGTGCTAGAGGGGCCGGAGCTAACTATGGCTACACCTTC.

This clonotype was observed a few times. The CDR3, as DNA: TGTGCCAGCAGTAACCAGCCCCGGGAGACCCAGTACTTC. It codes for CASSNQPRETQYF. The genes are TRBV6-5 and TRBJ2-5; no firm D call. Germline V CDR1 and CDR2: MNHEY, SVGAGI. The length of the CDR3 is 13 residues. V was cut by 5 bases and J by 5 bases, with 12 bases left in between.

This clonotype came up a few times. This chain joins TRBV4-3 and TRBJ2-1; D gene ambiguous. Germline V lookup: CDR1 LGHNA, CDR2 YSLEER. The V and J ends lost 2 bases and 4 bases respectively, with 18 bases between them. CDR3 length equals 17 residues. CDR3 region: CASSQSPHATPYNEQFF. The CDR3 region has the DNA TGCGCCAGCAGCCAATCCCCCCACGCTACGCCTTACAATGAGCAGTTCTTC.